This TCR beta chain was recorded in a study of cytomegalovirus exposure and HLA in healthy donors. In the case of this clone: Its target is not known.

In the PCR, 60 Vbeta and 13 Jbeta primers were used. TCRdb's table, derived via immunoSEQ multiplex PCR, lists solely in-frame clones and lacks some. The data show 95,000 to 100,000 clones, about 74% seen once. The CDR3 is 15 amino acids. Germline assignment: CDR1 LNHDA and CDR2 SQIVND (reference sequence). V trimming: 3 bases; J trimming: 9 bases; junction bases outside the gene matches: 3. Overall study results and limits: Per a prior analysis, the majority of TCR beta V segments were productive roughly 90% or roughly 30% of the time.

This clonotype was obtained from a male donor in good health and CMV-seronegative. Sequenced: PBMCs. V is TRBV19 and J is TRBJ2-1, with TRBD2 identical over 15 bases. The CDR3 region is CASSIRTSGRAEQFF. CDR3 nucleotides: TGTGCCAGTAGTATCCGGACTAGCGGGAGGGCTGAGCAGTTCTTC.